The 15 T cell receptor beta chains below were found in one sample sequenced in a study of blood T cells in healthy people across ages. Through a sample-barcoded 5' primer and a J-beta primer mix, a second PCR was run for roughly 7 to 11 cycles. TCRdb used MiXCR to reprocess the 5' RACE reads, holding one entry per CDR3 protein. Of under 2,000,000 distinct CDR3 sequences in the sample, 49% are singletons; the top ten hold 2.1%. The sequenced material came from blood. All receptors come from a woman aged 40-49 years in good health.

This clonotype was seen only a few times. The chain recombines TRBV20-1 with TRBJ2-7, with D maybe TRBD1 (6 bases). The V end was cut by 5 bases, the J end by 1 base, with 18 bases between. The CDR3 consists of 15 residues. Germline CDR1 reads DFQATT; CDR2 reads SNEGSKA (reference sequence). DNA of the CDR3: TGCAGTGCTTATTCATTGTCAGGGGCGTCCTACGAGCAGTACTTC. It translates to CSAYSLSGASYEQYF.

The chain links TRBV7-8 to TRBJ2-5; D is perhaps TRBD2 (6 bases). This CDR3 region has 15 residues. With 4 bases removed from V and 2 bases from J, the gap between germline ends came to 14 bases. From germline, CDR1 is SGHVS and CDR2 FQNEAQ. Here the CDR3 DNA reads TGTGCCAGCAGCTCCCAGAGCGGGTGGCAAGAGACCCAGTACTTC. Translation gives CASSSQSGWQETQYF.

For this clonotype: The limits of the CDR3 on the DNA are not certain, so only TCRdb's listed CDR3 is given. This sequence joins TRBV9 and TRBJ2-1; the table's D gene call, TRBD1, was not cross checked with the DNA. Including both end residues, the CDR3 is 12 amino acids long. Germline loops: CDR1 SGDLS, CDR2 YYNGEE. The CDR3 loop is CASSVAEGIPFF.

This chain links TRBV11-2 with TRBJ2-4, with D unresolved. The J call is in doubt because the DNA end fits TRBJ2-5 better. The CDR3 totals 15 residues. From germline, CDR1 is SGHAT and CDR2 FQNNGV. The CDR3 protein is CASSLLGLPQETQYF. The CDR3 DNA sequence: TGTGCCAGCAGCTTACTTGGGCTACCCCAAGAGACCCAGTACTTC.

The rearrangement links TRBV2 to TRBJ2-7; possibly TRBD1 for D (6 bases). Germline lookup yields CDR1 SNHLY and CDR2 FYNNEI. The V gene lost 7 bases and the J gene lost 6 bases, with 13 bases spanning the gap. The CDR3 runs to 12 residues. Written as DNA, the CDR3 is TGTGCCAGCAATAACAGGGCTAGCGAGCAGTACTTC. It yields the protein CASNNRASEQYF.

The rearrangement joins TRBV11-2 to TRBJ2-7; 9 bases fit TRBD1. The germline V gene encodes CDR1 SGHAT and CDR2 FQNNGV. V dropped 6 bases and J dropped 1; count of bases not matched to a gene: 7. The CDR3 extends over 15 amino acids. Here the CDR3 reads CASSNRQGESYEQYF. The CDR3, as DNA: TGTGCCAGCAGTAATCGACAGGGGGAGTCCTACGAGCAGTACTTC.

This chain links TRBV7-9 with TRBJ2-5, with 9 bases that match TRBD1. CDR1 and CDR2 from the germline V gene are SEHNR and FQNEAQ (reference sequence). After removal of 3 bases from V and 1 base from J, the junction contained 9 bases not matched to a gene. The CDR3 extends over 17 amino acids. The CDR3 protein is CASSFLKLTGGQETQYF. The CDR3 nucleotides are TGTGCCAGCAGCTTTTTGAAATTGACAGGGGGCCAAGAGACCCAGTACTTC.

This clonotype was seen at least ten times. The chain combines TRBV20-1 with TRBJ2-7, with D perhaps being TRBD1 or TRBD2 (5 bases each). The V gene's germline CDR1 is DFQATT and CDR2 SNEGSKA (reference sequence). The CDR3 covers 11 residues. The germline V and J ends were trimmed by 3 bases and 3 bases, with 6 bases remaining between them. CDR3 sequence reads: CSARRGYEQYF. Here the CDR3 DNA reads TGCAGTGCTAGGAGGGGCTACGAGCAGTACTTC.

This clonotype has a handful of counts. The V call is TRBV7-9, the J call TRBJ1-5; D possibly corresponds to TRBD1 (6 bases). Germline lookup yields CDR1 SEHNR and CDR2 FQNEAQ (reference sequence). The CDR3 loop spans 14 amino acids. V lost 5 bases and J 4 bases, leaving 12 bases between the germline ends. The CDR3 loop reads CASSPRDTNQPQHF. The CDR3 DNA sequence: TGTGCCAGCAGCCCCCGGGACACGAATCAGCCCCAGCATTTT.

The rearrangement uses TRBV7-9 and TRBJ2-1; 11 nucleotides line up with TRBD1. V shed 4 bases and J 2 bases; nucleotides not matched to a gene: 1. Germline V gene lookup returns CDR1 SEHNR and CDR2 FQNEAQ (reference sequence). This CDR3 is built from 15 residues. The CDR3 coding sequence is TGTGCCAGCAGCTGGACAGGGGGCCCCTACAATGAGCAGTTCTTC. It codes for CASSWTGGPYNEQFF.

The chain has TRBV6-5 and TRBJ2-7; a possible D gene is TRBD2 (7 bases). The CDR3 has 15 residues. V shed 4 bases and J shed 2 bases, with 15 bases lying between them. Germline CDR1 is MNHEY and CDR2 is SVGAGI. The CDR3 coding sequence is TGTGCCAGCAGTTCCACCGGGGGGCCTCCCTACGAGCAGTACTTC. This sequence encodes CASSSTGGPPYEQYF.

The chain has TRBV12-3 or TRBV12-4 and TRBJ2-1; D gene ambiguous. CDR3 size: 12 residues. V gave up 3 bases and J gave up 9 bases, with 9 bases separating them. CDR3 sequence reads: CASSFIVTEQFF. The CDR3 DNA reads TGTGCCAGCAGTTTCATTGTCACTGAGCAGTTCTTC.

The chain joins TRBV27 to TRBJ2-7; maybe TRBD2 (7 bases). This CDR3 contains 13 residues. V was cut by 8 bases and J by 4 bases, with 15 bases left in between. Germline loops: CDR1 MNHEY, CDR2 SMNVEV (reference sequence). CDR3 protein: CASSMGGGYEQYF. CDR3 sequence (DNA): TGTGCCAGCTCCATGGGAGGGGGATACGAGCAGTACTTC.

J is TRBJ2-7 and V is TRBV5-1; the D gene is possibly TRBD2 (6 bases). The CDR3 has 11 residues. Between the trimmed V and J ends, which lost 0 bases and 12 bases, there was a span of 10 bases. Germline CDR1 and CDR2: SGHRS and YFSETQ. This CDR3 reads CASSLGEDRYF. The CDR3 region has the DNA TGCGCCAGCAGCTTGGGGGAGGATCGGTACTTC. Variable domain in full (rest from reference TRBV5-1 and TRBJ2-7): KAGVTQTPRYLIKTRGQQVTLSCSPISGHRSVSWYQQTPGQGLQFLFEYFSETQRNKGNFPGRFSGRQFSNSRSEMNVSTLELGDSALYLCASSLGEDRYFGPGTRLTVT.

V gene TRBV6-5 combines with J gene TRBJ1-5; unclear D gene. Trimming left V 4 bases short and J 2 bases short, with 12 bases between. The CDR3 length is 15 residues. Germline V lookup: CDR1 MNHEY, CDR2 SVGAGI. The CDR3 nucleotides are TGTGCCAGCAGTTCTAGGGTTTCGGGCAATCAGCCCCAGCATTTT. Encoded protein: CASSSRVSGNQPQHF.